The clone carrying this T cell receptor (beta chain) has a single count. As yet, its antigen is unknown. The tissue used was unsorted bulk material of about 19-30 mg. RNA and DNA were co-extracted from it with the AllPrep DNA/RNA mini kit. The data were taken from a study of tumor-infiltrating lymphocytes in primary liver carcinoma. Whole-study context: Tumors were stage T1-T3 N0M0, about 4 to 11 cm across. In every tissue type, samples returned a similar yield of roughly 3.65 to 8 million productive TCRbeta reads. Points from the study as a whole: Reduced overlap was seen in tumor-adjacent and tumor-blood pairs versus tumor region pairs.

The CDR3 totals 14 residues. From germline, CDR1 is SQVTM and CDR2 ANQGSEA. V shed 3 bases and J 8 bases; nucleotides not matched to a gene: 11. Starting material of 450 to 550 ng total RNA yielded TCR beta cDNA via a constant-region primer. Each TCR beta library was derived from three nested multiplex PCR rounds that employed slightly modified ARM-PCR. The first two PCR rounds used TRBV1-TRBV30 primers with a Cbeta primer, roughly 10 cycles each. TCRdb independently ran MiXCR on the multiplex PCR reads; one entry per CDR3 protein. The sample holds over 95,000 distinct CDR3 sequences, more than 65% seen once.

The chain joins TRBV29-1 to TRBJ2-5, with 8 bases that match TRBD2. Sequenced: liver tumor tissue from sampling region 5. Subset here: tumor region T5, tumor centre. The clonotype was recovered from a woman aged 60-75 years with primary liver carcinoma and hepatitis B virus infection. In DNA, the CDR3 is TGCAGCGTTGAGGGGACTAGTGGGAGGGATACCCAGTACTTC. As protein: CSVEGTSGRDTQYF.